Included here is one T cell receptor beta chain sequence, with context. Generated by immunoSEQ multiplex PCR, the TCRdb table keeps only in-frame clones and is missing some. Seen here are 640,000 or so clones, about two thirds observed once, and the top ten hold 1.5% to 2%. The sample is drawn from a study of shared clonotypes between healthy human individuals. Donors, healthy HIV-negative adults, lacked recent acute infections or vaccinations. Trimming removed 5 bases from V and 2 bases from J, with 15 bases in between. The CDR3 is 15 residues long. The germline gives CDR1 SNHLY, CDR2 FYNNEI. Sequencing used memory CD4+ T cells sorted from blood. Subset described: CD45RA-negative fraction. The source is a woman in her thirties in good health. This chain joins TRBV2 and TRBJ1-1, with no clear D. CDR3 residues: CASSRLNTANTEAFF. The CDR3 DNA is TGTGCCAGCAGTCGCCTTAATACAGCAAACACTGAAGCTTTCTTT.